Presented here are 6 T cell receptor beta chains from one specimen sequenced in a study of Graves' ophthalmopathy and Graves' hyperthyroidism. Amplification of the TCR beta CDR3 regions used RNA transcripts (as template). The first-round RT-PCR employed HTBI primers together with the Qiagen OneStep RT-PCR kit. A multiplex PCR was then performed as the second round. TCRdb fed the multiplex PCR reads into MiXCR, producing one record per CDR3 protein. The data show about 740,000 distinct CDR3 sequences, roughly 40% seen once. Material: peripheral blood. The receptors stem from an adult man with Graves' ophthalmopathy.

This clonotype was picked up many times. The CDR3 DNA reads TGTGCCAGCAGCCCGAGGACAGGGGATGGCTACACCTTC. This gives the protein CASSPRTGDGYTF. The chain has TRBV7-9 and TRBJ1-2; 9 nucleotides line up with TRBD1. The CDR3 consists of 13 residues. The trim removed 5 bases at V and 6 bases at J, leaving 4 bases unmatched. Germline lookup yields CDR1 SEHNR and CDR2 FQNEAQ (reference sequence).

This clonotype was recorded a few times. This chain links TRBV24-1 with TRBJ1-5; 10 bases are shared with TRBD1. Germline V gives CDR1 KGHDR, CDR2 SFDVKD. This CDR3 is 17 amino acids long. Germline trimming cut 11 bases from V and 6 bases from J; bases unmatched to any gene: 18. CDR3 DNA: TGTGCCAGCAGCCCCGGGACAGGGGCCCTCGGGGGTCAGCCCCAGCATTTT. It yields the protein CASSPGTGALGGQPQHF.

As concerns this clonotype: This could be a read error, since a much larger clone is one nucleotide away. Likely a read error: the CDR3 ends without its conserved phenylalanine or tryptophan. The V call is TRBV15, the J call TRBJ1-1, with D uncertain. Between the trimmed V and J ends, which lost 1 base and 5 bases, there was a span of 2 bases. CDR1 is LNHNV, CDR2 YYDKDF, per germline (reference sequence). The CDR3 is made up of 11 amino acids. The CDR3 DNA is TGTGCCACCAGCAGAGGGACTGAAGCTTTCCTT. It specifies CATSRGTEAFL.

The chain uses TRBV10-3 and TRBJ2-7, with 10 bases that match TRBD1. From germline, CDR1 is ENHRY and CDR2 SYGVKD. The J segment lost 10 bases and the V segment lost 10 bases, leaving 16 bases of the junction unmatched. This CDR3 region has 14 residues. The CDR3 spells CASRGQGTSLLQYF. The CDR3 DNA is TGTGCCAGCCGGGGACAGGGGACCTCTCTCCTCCAGTACTTC.

This clonotype was detected many times. The chain employs TRBV11-2 and TRBJ2-5, with unresolved D. The germline V gene encodes CDR1 SGHAT and CDR2 FQNNGV. The CDR3 length is 12 residues. V was clipped by 2 bases and J by 9 bases, with 10 bases between them. The CDR3 loop reads CASSLSNPAQYF. The DNA for the CDR3 is TGTGCCAGCAGCTTATCTAACCCTGCCCAGTACTTC.

The sample holds a few counts of this clonotype. J is TRBJ2-5 and V is TRBV15, with 9 bases fitting TRBD1. This CDR3 has 16 residues. V dropped 10 bases and J dropped 2; count of bases not matched to a gene: 14. The V gene's germline CDR1 is LNHNV and CDR2 YYDKDF (reference sequence). DNA of the CDR3: TGTGCCAGCAGTTTACGAACAGGGGGCGTTCAAGAGACCCAGTACTTC. This translates into CASSLRTGGVQETQYF.